What follows is one T cell receptor beta chain and its context. Original processing notes: Reference gene primers were amplified, and this amplification served to estimate nucleated cell counts. Clones were sequenced by immunoSEQ multiplex PCR, and TCRdb holds only the in-frame ones, with some missing. The DNA gave D and trimming, while V, J and clone size come from that table. This table holds some 160,000 clones, around 90% found once. The data were taken from a study of blood T cell repertoires in COVID-19. The length of the CDR3 is 16 residues. Per the germline V gene, CDR1 is MNHEY and CDR2 is SVGEGT. V dropped 2 bases and J dropped 3 bases, with 16 bases sitting between them.

The sequenced sample consisted of peripheral blood. This clonotype was obtained from a man aged 18 to 30 with COVID-19, enrolled during active disease. The chain links TRBV6-2 or TRBV6-3 to TRBJ1-1; no clear D. This CDR3 reads CASSYSDFRIHTEAFF. The DNA for the CDR3 is TGTGCCAGCAGTTACAGTGACTTCAGAATCCACACTGAAGCTTTCTTT.